This T cell receptor (beta chain) came from a study of cytomegalovirus exposure and HLA in healthy donors (dated 2017 in TCRdb). The study in broad terms: In an earlier analysis of approximately 500 of the donors, 250 to 350 Gb of sequence data and 100 million or so unique TCR beta sequences from 180 million or so T cells were reported. In a later genetic analysis, genome-wide SNP genotypes for about three fifths of the 666 donors were used, and that subset was treated as a discovery cohort. All discovery cohort repertoires had been generated on a single sequencing platform. Among the approximately 400 genotyped donors, around 81% belonged to the genetic ancestry cluster associated with self-reported Caucasian donors. A separate validation cohort of about 110 different subjects was used in addition to the roughly 700-subject first cohort. To predict cytomegalovirus infection status, the study brought together high-throughput TCR immunosequencing, statistical association of individual TCRs with disease status, and machine learning. To study patterns of TCR occurrence, a later analysis re-analyzed previously published TCR beta repertoires from 550 to 800 donors and added high-resolution HLA genotyping. Across 300 to 400 genotyped donors of the cohort, an average of approximately 240,000 unique TCR beta nucleotide sequences per donor were sequenced, and around 20% of those sequences were non-productive. Roughly 300 gigabases of sequencing data and tens of millions of unique TCR sequences were included in an early release covering around 650 HLA-typed donors. Because of strong linkage in the cohort, roughly five DR-DQ haplotypes were treated as single units for association and clustering. Alongside the repertoire data, information on donor age, sex, ethnicity and CMV serostatus was compiled. The study was designed to test whether signatures of past pathogen exposure could be identified by cataloging public T cell receptors. The number of typed donors differed by locus: about 629-630 for A, B, C, DRB1 and DQB1; roughly 510 for DQA1; 606 for DPA1; and about 450 for DPB1. The study used immunosequencing to profile the T cell repertoires of under 700 subjects and linked those repertoires to cytomegalovirus serostatus. To decide whether each TCR beta V gene segment behaved as functional or pseudogenic, an earlier analysis of over 500 of the donors relied on high-throughput TCR beta sequencing. Both class I and class II loci were covered by HLA typing, at four-digit resolution. The later analysis used no new phenotypic data to find candidate immune exposures, relying instead on TCR beta sequences and their occurrence across donors.

Findings and caveats that apply to the study as a whole: According to a later analysis, most CMV-associated TCR beta chains appeared to be HLA-restricted, and the HLA associations seemed to be driven largely by CMV exposure. Because counts were too low, roughly 18 rarely observed V segments, including chromosome 9 orphons, were left out of the earlier analysis of a few hundred of the donors. Most TCR sequences were seen in very few donors, while some public TCRs were found in many individuals. A later analysis reported that several top co-occurrence clusters appeared linked to parvovirus B19, influenza, CMV and Epstein-Barr virus. Because the 87-base-pair reads could not distinguish some IMGT-functional V segments, including TRBV6-2 and TRBV6-3, those segments were excluded. Linkage disequilibrium might explain the correlated functional status among segregating V segments, but an unknown experimental factor could not be ruled out. An association between a missense DCLRE1C variant and V-gene and J-gene trimming of TCR beta chains was found in a later genetic analysis and replicated in an independent cohort. This cohort had only TCR beta chains sequenced, and the lack of alpha or paired-chain data limited which features could be detected. A later analysis associated roughly 17,000 TCR beta sequences with specific HLA alleles at a false discovery rate of 0.05. In vitro tests confirmed that a few of the cytomegalovirus-associated TCR beta chains recognize cytomegalovirus antigens. In a later analysis, TCR association rates were found to vary across HLA loci, with the most associated TCRs seen for DRB1 alleles and the fewest for HLA-C alleles. In the study, around 150 TCR beta chains were listed as associated with cytomegalovirus. Compared with equally common non-associated chains, HLA-associated TCR beta chains in a later analysis were more clonally expanded and had lower generation probabilities. A cluster of highly shared sequence variants was judged likely to represent a technical artifact of the sequencing pipeline. A further reported finding was that TCR beta sequences accurately predicted the HLA-A and HLA-B alleles for most subjects in the first cohort. The authors suggested that the approach could potentially be extended to other disease states and immunological phenotypes. Immune exposure information for the cohort was limited to CMV serostatus. The classifier was reported to diagnose cytomegalovirus status with high specificity and sensitivity in both the original cohort and the validation cohort. A later genetic analysis reported fewer N-insertions in productive TCRs among donors in an Asian-associated ancestry cluster than the roughly 620-donor mean. HLA typing was unavailable for some donors at each locus, so association tests used only the typed subset. When HLA alleles, especially DR and DQ, strongly co-occurred, attributing TCR associations to individual alleles was difficult. In an earlier analysis of some 640 of the donors, most TCR beta V segments were observed in productive rearrangements about 90% or about 30% of the time, broadly matching IMGT annotations. Roughly uniform sequencing depth across donors was assumed in presence/absence analyses, although this assumption may not hold.

Trimming removed 5 bases from V and 3 bases from J, leaving 8 bases between the germline ends. For CDR1 and CDR2, the germline V gene (reference sequence) lists SEHNR and FQNEAQ. The CDR3 numbers 13 residues from cysteine through phenylalanine. Only the CDR3 portion is preserved as DNA: 39 bases, with reading frame beginning at the first base. Worth noting for this clone: Its binding antigen is unknown. Base qualities were left out, and no much larger clone turns up one base away.

The cohort was made up of 666 healthy bone marrow donors. At the time of sampling, all cohort members were nominally healthy, though unrecorded immune exposures were likely present. The donor tested CMV seropositive, placing the donor among the 290 or so seropositive members of the cohort. Every donor gave a peripheral blood sample, and the peripheral blood mononuclear cells from that sample were used for TCR beta sequencing. The Qiagen DNeasy Blood Extraction Kit was used to extract genomic DNA from the blood cell samples. Libraries were made using the immunoSEQ multiplex PCR assay. A mixture of 60 forward primers for TCR Vbeta segments and 13 reverse primers for TCR Jbeta segments was used in the multiplex PCR. The CDR3 region of rearranged TCR beta genes was amplified from genomic DNA by a multiplex PCR assay. On the Illumina HiSeq System, the amplified TCR beta libraries were sequenced as 87-base-pair reads. As for the original processing: A later analysis counted some 80 million unique TCR beta chains across the 550 to 800 repertoires, and some 12 million of these chains were shared by at least two donors. Raw reads were error-corrected and collapsed into unique sequences by a nearest-neighbor algorithm in which closely related sequences were merged to remove PCR and sequencing errors. V, D and J gene segments were assigned by aligning CDR3 sequences to IMGT reference sequences. For a sequence to be retained, a match of at least six nucleotides was required to both a V gene segment and a J gene segment. A rearrangement was called productive if the CDR3 had no stop codons and remained in frame with V and J, and every other rearrangement was called non-productive. CDR3 was defined according to IMGT convention as the region running from the second conserved V-encoded cysteine to the conserved J-encoded phenylalanine. In an earlier analysis of around 540 of the donors, sequences lacking an unambiguous match to a single V gene segment were excluded. In an earlier analysis of 587 of the donors, a V segment was called functional when productive rearrangements were above 56.7%, and segregating when the standard deviation between donors exceeded 5%. A statistical classification framework was developed to diagnose cytomegalovirus status using the catalog of TCR beta chain sequences. In a later analysis, TCR nucleotide sequences were compared against IMGT/GENE-DB human TR gene sequences so that V and J genes could be assigned. In a later analysis, CDR3 sequences and most-parsimonious VDJ recombination scenarios were assigned using the TCRdist pipeline. In a later analysis, each TCR beta chain was defined by its CDR3 amino acid sequence together with its V-gene family, and reads lacking a unique V-gene family were excluded. As a way to deal with suspected cross-contamination and a sequencing artifact, a later analysis dropped 640 or so nucleotide sequences that were highly shared and had low generation probability. A later analysis calculated a clonal expansion index for each public chain from normalized within-repertoire ranks of inferred template counts. A later analysis computed generation probabilities with a VDJ recombination model fitted to out-of-frame rearrangements, and checked the results against IGoR. Hypergeometric tests were used in a later analysis to score TCR-TCR, TCR-HLA and TCR-CMV co-occurrence, with a repertoire-size bias correction applied to the TCR pairs. A later analysis estimated false discovery rates by permuting HLA or CMV assignments 20 times. In a later analysis, co-occurring TCRs were grouped using DBSCAN, and TCRdist sequence similarity was added for clustering within HLA-allele-positive subsets. Repertoires with fewer than 30,000 or more than 120,000 public chains, plus five repertoires with anomalous nucleotide sharing, were excluded from co-occurrence clustering. This is the immuneACCESS table as TCRdb keeps it, with only in-frame sequences that have V and J called. A part of the clones is gone; compared with another copy, unresolved V genes explain less than half, and the rest is unexplained. The V and J calls and clone size were taken over from that table, and D and trimming were inferred from the DNA. This sample lists roughly 98,000 clones; about 81% were detected once. 9.5% to 12% of the sample is taken by the ten largest.

Recombination linked TRBV7-9 to TRBJ1-5, with a weak D call of TRBD1 (5 bases match). The sample taken for sequencing was PBMCs. The TCR originated in a man younger than 35 in good health and CMV-seropositive. The DNA sequence reads TGTGCCAGCAGCATGACAGTCAATCAGCCCCAGCATTTT. Protein translation: CASSMTVNQPQHF.